This TCR beta chain derives from a study of shared clonotypes between healthy human individuals. Repertoires were generated with immunoSEQ multiplex PCR, while TCRdb's copy carries only in-frame clones and drops some. The sample includes about 1 million clones, around 76% seen only once; the top ten take approximately 1.3%. The source is a man aged 18 to 29 in good health. Sequencing input: memory CD4+ T cells sorted from blood. As for subset: CD45RA-negative fraction.

The CDR3 protein is CAKRTHAGLSTDTQYF. CDR3 coding DNA: TGCGCCAAGAGAACCCACGCGGGTCTCTCCACAGATACGCAGTATTTT. The chain carries TRBV5-1 and TRBJ2-3; the D gene is possibly TRBD2 (5 bases). Germline-derived CDR1 and CDR2 are SGHRS and YFSETQ. The CDR3 spans 16 residues. V dropped 9 bases and J dropped 2 bases, with 22 bases sitting between them.